One sample yielded the 27 T cell receptor beta chains listed below, sequenced in a study of blood T cells in healthy people across ages. Then a second PCR, running about 6 to 11 cycles, was carried out with a sample-barcoded 5' primer and a J-beta primer mix. Using its own MiXCR run on the 5' RACE reads, TCRdb lists one record per CDR3 protein. The table lists 1.5 million to 1.9 million distinct CDR3 sequences, approximately 43% of them singletons. Input material: blood. These receptors were obtained from a woman younger than 30 in good health.

This clonotype was seen a few times. The rearrangement links TRBV7-9 to TRBJ1-2; TRBD1 might be the D (6 bases). CDR1 SEHNR and CDR2 FQNEAQ come from the germline V gene (reference sequence). Trimming left V 1 base short and J 12 bases short, with 12 bases between. The CDR3 spans 12 residues. CDR3 in amino acids: CASSLGTGPDTF. The CDR3 nucleotides read TGTGCCAGCAGCTTAGGTACAGGGCCGGACACCTTC.

The chain links TRBV12-3 or TRBV12-4 to TRBJ2-1; D is unclear. The CDR3 covers 15 residues. The germline V and J ends were trimmed by 5 bases and 7 bases, with 18 bases remaining between them. The CDR3 coding sequence is TGTGCCAGCAGTCCGTCGACAAACCCTAAGAATGAGCAGTTCTTC. This sequence encodes CASSPSTNPKNEQFF.

This clonotype was observed a single time. The rearrangement joins TRBV5-6 to TRBJ1-2, with 8 positions matching TRBD1. The germline CDR1 and CDR2 sequences are SGHDT and YYEEEE. The CDR3 loop spans 15 amino acids. V shed 6 bases and J 6 bases; nucleotides not matched to a gene: 13. CDR3 bases: TGTGCCAGCACCCTCGGACAGGGAATGTTCGATGGCTACACCTTC. This translates into CASTLGQGMFDGYTF.

The rearrangement uses TRBV9 and TRBJ1-1; 7 bases agree with TRBD1. The J segment lost 0 bases and the V segment lost 4 bases, leaving 15 bases of the junction unmatched. This CDR3 is 18 amino acids long. Germline-derived CDR1 and CDR2 are SGDLS and YYNGEE. The CDR3 DNA reads as TGTGCCAGCAGCCTAGAGGGGGCCCGGGGCATCATGAACACTGAAGCTTTCTTT. Translated: CASSLEGARGIMNTEAFF.

The chain employs TRBV7-9 and TRBJ2-2, with 7 bases lining up with TRBD1. The CDR3 consists of 15 residues. Germline-derived CDR1 and CDR2 are SEHNR and FQNEAQ (reference sequence). V lost 1 base to trimming and J lost 9 bases; unmatched junction nucleotides: 8. The CDR3 coding sequence is TGTGCCAGCAGCTTAGAAGGGGGCCGGGGACGGGAGCTGTTTTTT. Translating it yields CASSLEGGRGRELFF.

This rearrangement joins TRBV27 to TRBJ1-5; unclear D gene. Germline assignment: CDR1 MNHEY and CDR2 SMNVEV (reference sequence). The CDR3 sequence is 16 residues long. V lost 5 bases to trimming and J lost 2 bases, with 16 bases between them. In DNA form, the CDR3 reads TGTGCCAGCAGTAAAACGGCACATACGGGCAATCAGCCCCAGCATTTT. It yields the protein CASSKTAHTGNQPQHF.

V and J are TRBV28 and TRBJ2-5; 12 bases agree with TRBD1. The CDR3 sequence is 15 residues long. V lost 9 bases to trimming and J lost 11 bases; unmatched junction nucleotides: 16. Per germline, CDR1 MDHEN and CDR2 SYDVKM. The CDR3 region has the DNA TGTGCCAGTAGATCTCTCCGGGACAGGGGGCTGAAGCAGTACTTC. Its translation: CASRSLRDRGLKQYF.

This clonotype was detected a few times. This chain links TRBV4-1 with TRBJ2-2; D ambiguous. Trimming shortened V by 1 base and J by 3 bases, and 9 bases separated the two germline ends. Germline lookup yields CDR1 MGHRA and CDR2 YSYEKL. The CDR3 runs 15 residues. CDR3 loop: CASSQVMTYTGELFF. In DNA form, the CDR3 reads TGCGCCAGCAGCCAAGTGATGACTTACACCGGGGAGCTGTTTTTT.

The table lists this clonotype with a count of one. The chain combines TRBV7-9 with TRBJ2-1; a possible D gene is TRBD1 (5 bases). TRBJ2-7 explains the end of the DNA better; the J call may be wrong. The germline gives CDR1 SEHNR, CDR2 FQNEAQ (reference sequence). CDR3 size: 15 residues. The CDR3 loop reads CASSSTRVSYNEQYF. In nucleotides, the CDR3 is TGTGCCAGCAGCTCCACCAGGGTCTCCTACAATGAGCAGTACTTC.

The chain combines TRBV7-8 with TRBJ2-7; no definite D call. The length of the CDR3 is 17 residues. V gave up 2 bases and J gave up 1 base, with 18 bases separating them. The germline CDR1 and CDR2 sequences are SGHVS and FQNEAQ. The DNA of the CDR3 is TGTGCCAGCAGCTTAAGTGGCTGGGTTGAATCTTCCTACGAGCAGTACTTC. The encoded protein is CASSLSGWVESSYEQYF.

The chain couples TRBV20-1 to TRBJ2-3, with D unresolved. The CDR3 totals 12 residues. V gave up 3 bases and J gave up 5 bases, with 9 bases separating them. Germline assignment: CDR1 DFQATT and CDR2 SNEGSKA (reference sequence). CDR3 region: CSASKNLDTQYF. For the CDR3, the DNA is TGCAGTGCTAGTAAGAACCTAGATACGCAGTATTTT.

The genes are TRBV7-2 and TRBJ2-3; TRBD1 might be the D (6 bases). Deletions cut 2 bases from V and 6 bases from J, with 9 bases between. This CDR3 has 13 amino acids. Germline CDR1 is SGHTA and CDR2 is FQGNSA. The CDR3 DNA reads TGTGCCAGCAGCTTATCAGGGGACGATACGCAGTATTTT. Its protein is CASSLSGDDTQYF.

This clonotype has only one observation. The genes are TRBV4-1 and TRBJ2-7; possible D gene TRBD1, 5 bases. CDR1 and CDR2 (germline): MGHRA, YSYEKL. The length of the CDR3 is 14 residues. Trimming shortened V by 0 bases and J by 2 bases, and 8 bases separated the two germline ends. In DNA form, the CDR3 reads TGCGCCAGCAGCCAAGACAGGGAAACCTACGAGCAGTACTTC. Protein product: CASSQDRETYEQYF.

The V call is TRBV6-2 or TRBV6-3, the J call TRBJ2-1; no definite D call. The CDR3 consists of 13 residues. The germline V and J ends were trimmed by 5 bases and 5 bases, with 10 bases remaining between them. Per the germline V gene, CDR1 is MNHEY and CDR2 is SVGEGT. CDR3 nucleotides: TGTGCCAGCAGTGACATGGTAAACAATGAGCAGTTCTTC. Translated: CASSDMVNNEQFF.

This clonotype was seen a handful of times. This chain uses TRBV4-1 with TRBJ2-1, with TRBD2 matching over 9 bases. From germline, CDR1 is MGHRA and CDR2 YSYEKL. After removal of 4 bases from V and 4 bases from J, the junction contained 8 bases not matched to a gene. CDR3 length: 16 residues. This CDR3 is CASSPLAGERYNEQFF. CDR3 DNA sequence: TGCGCCAGCAGCCCTTTAGCGGGAGAGAGATACAATGAGCAGTTCTTC.

This chain links TRBV7-2 with TRBJ1-2, with D tentatively TRBD1 (6 bases). V gave up 2 bases and J gave up 9 bases, with 10 bases separating them. CDR1 and CDR2 (germline): SGHTA, FQGNSA. The CDR3 has 12 residues. The CDR3 DNA reads TGTGCCAGCAGCTTAAGACAGGACCGCTACACCTTC. Its protein product is CASSLRQDRYTF.

The J gene is TRBJ1-5, the V gene TRBV19; TRBD1 matches 9 bases. Trimming took 3 bases from V and 3 from J; bases not matched to a gene: 6. Per germline, CDR1 LNHDA and CDR2 SQIVND (reference sequence). The CDR3 spans 16 residues. CDR3 sequence reads: CASSIRTGAINQPQHF. The CDR3 DNA is TGTGCCAGTAGTATCCGGACAGGGGCTATCAATCAGCCCCAGCATTTT.

The chain links TRBV6-5 to TRBJ1-4; 7 nucleotides match TRBD1. Germline V CDR1 and CDR2: MNHEY, SVGAGI. The CDR3 is made up of 15 amino acids. The ends lost 2 bases at V and 4 bases at J; junction bases unmatched: 4. CDR3 sequence reads: CASSYGGQLNEKLFF. CDR3 in DNA: TGTGCCAGCAGTTACGGGGGACAGCTTAATGAAAAACTGTTTTTT.

This clonotype was detected many times. The rearrangement joins TRBV12-3 or TRBV12-4 to TRBJ1-2; no reliable D call. V lost 8 bases and J 6 bases, leaving 13 bases between the germline ends. The CDR3 runs 12 residues. CDR3 DNA sequence: TGTGCCAGCGCTGGGTCTGATAATGGCTACACCTTC. Residues: CASAGSDNGYTF.

Worth noting for this clonotype: A much bigger clone sits one base away, suggesting this may be a read error. The chain links TRBV13 to TRBJ2-1, with D hard to call. The CDR3 has 12 amino acids. The germline gives CDR1 PRHDT, CDR2 FYEKMQ (reference sequence). Trimming removed 6 bases from V and 7 bases from J, with 10 bases in between. The DNA of the CDR3 is TGTGCCAGCAGTGGACGACCGAATGAGCAGTTCTTC. Its translation: CASSGRPNEQFF. Full variable domain (rest looked up from reference TRBV13 and TRBJ2-1): AAGVIQSPRHLIKEKRETATLKCYPIPRHDTVYWYQQGPGQDPQFLISFYEKMQSDKGSIPDRFSAQQFSDYHSELNMSSLELGDSALYFCASSGRPNEQFFGPGTRLTVL.

This clonotype was seen only a few times. V gene TRBV7-2 combines with J gene TRBJ2-1; 8 positions match TRBD2. Germline V gene sequence: CDR1 SGHTA, CDR2 FQGNSA. The CDR3 consists of 14 residues. V trimming: 1 base; J trimming: 7 bases; junction bases outside the gene matches: 3. As DNA, the CDR3 is TGTGCCAGCAGCTTAGGTCCTAGCGGGAATGAGCAGTTCTTC. It translates to CASSLGPSGNEQFF.

The chain employs TRBV14 and TRBJ2-7; TRBD2 matches at 8 bases. Germline V gives CDR1 SGHDN, CDR2 FVKESK. The CDR3 contains 14 residues. The ends lost 1 base at V and 5 bases at J; junction bases unmatched: 4. The CDR3 coding sequence is TGTGCCAGCAGCCAAGTCGGGGGGGTCAACGAGCAGTACTTC. It yields the protein CASSQVGGVNEQYF.

The CDR3 DNA is TGCGCCAGCAGTGCCCAGGGACGTTCCGATACGCAGTATTTT. Amino acid sequence: CASSAQGRSDTQYF. V is TRBV5-1 and J is TRBJ2-3, with D perhaps matching TRBD1 or TRBD2 (5 bases each). V lost 5 bases and J lost 6, with 16 bases in between. The CDR3 covers 14 residues. Germline values: CDR1 SGHRS, CDR2 YFSETQ.

CDR3 residues: CASNLLRNQPQHF. CDR3 bases: TGTGCCAGCAATCTACTTCGGAATCAGCCCCAGCATTTT. The J gene is TRBJ1-5, the V gene TRBV6-2 or TRBV6-3, with D unclear. Trimming cost V 7 bases and J 4 bases, with 11 bases left between them. The germline V gene has CDR1 MNHEY and CDR2 SVGEGT. CDR3 size: 13 residues.

Here the CDR3 reads CASSFPSSGSNEQFF. In nucleotides, the CDR3 is TGTGCCAGCAGCTTCCCCAGTAGCGGGAGTAATGAGCAGTTCTTC. This chain connects TRBV7-9 to TRBJ2-1; 9 bases are a match to TRBD2. Germline CDR1 and CDR2: SEHNR and FQNEAQ (reference sequence). V lost 3 bases and J lost 7; bases outside the gene matches: 7. This CDR3 is 15 amino acids long.

The rearrangement links TRBV20-1 to TRBJ2-3, with TRBD2 matching 10 bases. The V gene end was trimmed by 6 bases and the J gene end by 3 bases; junction bases not matched to a gene: 6. CDR3 length equals 14 residues. Germline V gene data show CDR1 as DFQATT and CDR2 as SNEGSKA (reference sequence). The CDR3 DNA sequence: TGCAGTGCCCAGGGACTAGCGACAACAGATACGCAGTATTTT. Its protein product is CSAQGLATTDTQYF.

Turning to this clonotype: The germline gene is not matched at one end of the junction; a read error may be the cause. This rearrangement joins TRBV2 to TRBJ2-3, with unresolved D. CDR1 SNHLY and CDR2 FYNNEI come from the germline V gene. The CDR3 contains 13 residues. The CDR3 nucleotides are TGTGCCGGCAGTGAACTACCGAGAGATACACAGTATTTT. As protein: CAGSELPRDTQYF.